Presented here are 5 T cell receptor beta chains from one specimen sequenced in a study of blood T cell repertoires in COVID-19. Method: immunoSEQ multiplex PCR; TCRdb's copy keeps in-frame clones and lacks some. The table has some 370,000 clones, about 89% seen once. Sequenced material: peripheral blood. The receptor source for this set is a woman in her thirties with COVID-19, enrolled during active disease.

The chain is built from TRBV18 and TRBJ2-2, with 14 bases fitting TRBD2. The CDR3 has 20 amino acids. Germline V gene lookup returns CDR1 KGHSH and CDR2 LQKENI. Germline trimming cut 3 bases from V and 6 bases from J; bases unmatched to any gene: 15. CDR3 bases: TGTGCCAGCTCACCTCCGGCAGGGGGGACTAGCGGGAGATACGCCGGGGAGCTGTTTTTT. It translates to CASSPPAGGTSGRYAGELFF.

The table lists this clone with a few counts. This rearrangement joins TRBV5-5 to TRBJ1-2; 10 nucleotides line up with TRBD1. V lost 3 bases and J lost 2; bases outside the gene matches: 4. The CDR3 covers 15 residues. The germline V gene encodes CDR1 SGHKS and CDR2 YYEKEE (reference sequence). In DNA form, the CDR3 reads TGTGCCAGCAGCTCGGGACAGGGGTACAACTATGGCTACACCTTC. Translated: CASSSGQGYNYGYTF. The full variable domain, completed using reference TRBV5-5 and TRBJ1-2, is DAGVTQSPTHLIKTRGQQVTLRCSPISGHKSVSWYQQVLGQGPQFIFQYYEKEERGRGNFPDRFSARQFPNYSSELNVNALLLGDSALYLCASSSGQGYNYGYTFGSGTRLTVV.

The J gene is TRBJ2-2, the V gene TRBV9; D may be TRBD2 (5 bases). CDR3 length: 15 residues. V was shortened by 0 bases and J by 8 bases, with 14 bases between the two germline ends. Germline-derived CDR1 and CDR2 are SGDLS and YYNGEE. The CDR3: CASSVGTSQLGELFF. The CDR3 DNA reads TGTGCCAGCAGCGTAGGGACTTCGCAGTTGGGGGAGCTGTTTTTT.

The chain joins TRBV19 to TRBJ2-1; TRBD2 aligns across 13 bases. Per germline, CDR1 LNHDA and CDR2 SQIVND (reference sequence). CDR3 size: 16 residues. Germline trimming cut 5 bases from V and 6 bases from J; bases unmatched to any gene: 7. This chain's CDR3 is CASSPPTSGRPNEQFF. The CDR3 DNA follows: TGTGCCAGTAGTCCCCCGACTAGCGGGAGGCCCAATGAGCAGTTCTTC.

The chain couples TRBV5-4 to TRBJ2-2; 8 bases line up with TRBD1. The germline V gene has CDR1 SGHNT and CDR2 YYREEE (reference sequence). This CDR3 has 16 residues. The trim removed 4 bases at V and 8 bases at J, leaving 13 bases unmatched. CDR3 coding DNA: TGTGCCAGCAGCCTACAGGACAGGGCTCCGGAGGGGGAGCTGTTTTTT. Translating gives CASSLQDRAPEGELFF. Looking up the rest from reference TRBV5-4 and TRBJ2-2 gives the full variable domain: ETGVTQSPTHLIKTRGQQVTLRCSSQSGHNTVSWYQQALGQGPQFIFQYYREEENGRGNFPPRFSGLQFPNYSSELNVNALELDDSALYLCASSLQDRAPEGELFFGEGSRLTVL.